The 22 T cell receptor beta chains reported below all come from one sample, sequenced in a study of T cells in localized non-small cell lung cancer. Repertoires were generated with immunoSEQ multiplex PCR, while TCRdb's copy carries only in-frame clones and drops some. The table has about 35,000 clones, around 93% seen once. This specimen consisted of peripheral blood mononuclear cells, obtained before any cancer treatment. The receptors stem from a female donor aged 60 or older with stage II lung adenocarcinoma.

The gene calls are TRBV5-8 and TRBJ2-5; 7 bases match TRBD1. Germline assignment: CDR1 SGHTS and CDR2 YDEGEE. V lost 0 bases to trimming and J lost 9 bases; unmatched junction nucleotides: 11. The length of the CDR3 is 15 residues. The DNA for the CDR3 is TGTGCCAGCAGCTTGGTATGGGACAGCTATCTGGCCCAGTACTTC. Translated, it gives CASSLVWDSYLAQYF.

This clone came up once. The rearrangement links TRBV7-9 to TRBJ2-1; D ambiguous. Per germline, CDR1 SEHNR and CDR2 FQNEAQ (reference sequence). The CDR3 length is 13 residues. The V end lost 1 base, the J end lost 9 bases, and 10 bases lay between the germline ends. The CDR3 reads CASSLVIEGEQFF. In nucleotides, the CDR3 is TGTGCCAGCAGCTTAGTCATAGAAGGTGAGCAGTTCTTC.

The V and J genes are TRBV5-1 and TRBJ2-7, with D tentatively TRBD2 (6 bases). Germline assignment: CDR1 SGHRS and CDR2 YFSETQ. V dropped 2 bases and J dropped 0 bases, with 9 bases sitting between them. The CDR3 covers 14 residues. The CDR3 coding sequence is TGCGCCAGCAGCTTCCTGACTAGCTCCTACGAGCAGTACTTC. It codes for CASSFLTSSYEQYF.

V is TRBV7-2 and J is TRBJ2-3; TRBD1 aligns across 10 bases. V was clipped by 5 bases and J by 4 bases; unmatched bases: 9. The CDR3 is made up of 16 amino acids. Germline-derived CDR1 and CDR2 are SGHTA and FQGNSA. This CDR3 is CASSLSGTGAPDTQYF. CDR3 coding DNA: TGTGCCAGCAGCCTCAGTGGGACAGGGGCCCCAGATACGCAGTATTTT.

This chain links TRBV27 with TRBJ1-5, with unresolved D. The CDR3 runs 15 residues. Trimming removed 5 bases at V and 0 bases at J, with 11 bases between. Per germline, CDR1 MNHEY and CDR2 SMNVEV (reference sequence). The CDR3 DNA is TGTGCCAGCAGTAAATTAGGCCTTAGCAATCAGCCCCAGCATTTT. This gives the protein CASSKLGLSNQPQHF.

The V gene is TRBV19, the J gene TRBJ2-5; 10 bases map to TRBD1. Trimming at V came to 5 bases and at J to 5 bases, leaving 5 bases not matched to a gene. Germline V gives CDR1 LNHDA, CDR2 SQIVND (reference sequence). This CDR3 spans 14 amino acids. The CDR3 DNA reads as TGTGCCAGTAGTGCGACAGGGGGCGGTGAGACCCAGTACTTC. Amino acid sequence: CASSATGGGETQYF.

The chain links TRBV7-6 to TRBJ1-1; D might be TRBD1 (5 bases). Germline values: CDR1 SGHVS, CDR2 FNYEAQ. The length of the CDR3 is 15 residues. The V end lost 5 bases, the J end lost 1 base, and 14 bases lay between the germline ends. CDR3 bases: TGTGCCAGCAGCCTTACAGAAGGACAGAACACTGAAGCTTTCTTT. Translating it yields CASSLTEGQNTEAFF.

V gene TRBV28 combines with J gene TRBJ2-7; 9 bases match TRBD1. Germline V gives CDR1 MDHEN, CDR2 SYDVKM. The V and J ends lost 6 bases and 3 bases, in that order; junction bases with no gene match: 6. The CDR3 totals 14 residues. CDR3 amino acids: CASSLQGAHYEQYF. In nucleotides, the CDR3 is TGTGCCAGCAGCCTACAGGGGGCCCACTACGAGCAGTACTTC.

This chain links TRBV6-5 with TRBJ2-5; D is unresolved. The CDR3 runs to 16 residues. Germline-derived CDR1 and CDR2 are MNHEY and SVGAGI. V lost 1 base and J 5 bases, leaving 17 bases between the germline ends. The CDR3 bases are TGTGCCAGCAGTTACTTCACCGCCAAGGGCAGTGAGACCCAGTACTTC. The encoded protein is CASSYFTAKGSETQYF.

This clone came up once. This chain joins TRBV2 and TRBJ1-3; 10 bases are a match to TRBD1. CDR1 and CDR2 from the germline V gene are SNHLY and FYNNEI. The ends lost 11 bases at V and 0 bases at J; junction bases unmatched: 4. CDR3 length: 14 amino acids. This CDR3 is CARGTGASGNTIYF. The CDR3 nucleotides are TGTGCCCGAGGGACAGGGGCCTCTGGAAACACCATATATTTT.

The chain links TRBV28 to TRBJ1-4; D ambiguous. CDR3 size: 13 residues. The V gene's germline CDR1 is MDHEN and CDR2 SYDVKM. V lost 4 bases, J lost 8 bases, and 11 bases lay in between. CDR3: CASSWDMGEKLFF. The CDR3 nucleotides read TGTGCCAGCAGTTGGGATATGGGAGAAAAACTGTTTTTT.

This clone was seen once. The chain combines TRBV28 with TRBJ2-1, with TRBD2 identical over 11 bases. V lost 5 bases, J lost 6 bases, and 9 bases stayed unmatched. Germline V CDR1 and CDR2: MDHEN, SYDVKM. CDR3 length equals 16 residues. The CDR3 spells CASSRLLAGGFNEQFF. CDR3 nucleotide sequence: TGTGCCAGCAGTCGCCTTCTAGCGGGAGGCTTCAATGAGCAGTTCTTC.

V usage is TRBV28 and J usage is TRBJ2-7; D is undetermined. V was clipped by 7 bases and J by 1 base, with 17 bases between them. Germline V gives CDR1 MDHEN, CDR2 SYDVKM. This CDR3 spans 15 amino acids. CDR3 sequence reads: CASTLRRSESYEQYF. DNA for the CDR3: TGTGCCAGCACTCTGAGGCGTTCGGAATCCTACGAGCAGTACTTC.

The chain employs TRBV19 and TRBJ2-1; 8 nucleotides match TRBD2. Trimming removed 1 base from V and 0 bases from J; junction bases left unmatched: 5. Germline CDR1 reads LNHDA; CDR2 reads SQIVND (reference sequence). The CDR3 runs to 17 residues. DNA for the CDR3: TGTGCCAGTAGTATAGGGGGTAGCGGGATCTCCTACAATGAGCAGTTCTTC. Translated, it gives CASSIGGSGISYNEQFF.

The genes are TRBV10-2 and TRBJ1-2; 7 nucleotides match TRBD1. Trimming removed 7 bases from V and 2 bases from J; junction bases left unmatched: 4. The germline V gene has CDR1 WSHSY and CDR2 SAAADI. The CDR3 sequence is 13 residues long. CDR3 amino acids: CASTPQGNYGYTF. For the CDR3, the DNA is TGCGCCAGCACCCCACAGGGGAACTATGGCTACACCTTC.

This rearrangement joins TRBV9 to TRBJ2-5, with D perhaps matching TRBD2 (5 bases). The CDR3 totals 17 residues. Germline CDR1 and CDR2: SGDLS and YYNGEE. Trimming took 2 bases from V and 2 from J, leaving 19 bases between them. The CDR3 is CASSVGAASGVQETQYF. The CDR3 DNA reads TGTGCCAGCAGCGTGGGCGCCGCGAGCGGAGTACAAGAGACCCAGTACTTC.

V gene TRBV28 combines with J gene TRBJ1-3, with TRBD1 identical over 8 bases. This CDR3 has 15 residues. Unmatched junction bases numbered 6, after V lost 4 bases and J lost 4 bases. The germline gives CDR1 MDHEN, CDR2 SYDVKM. The CDR3, as DNA: TGTGCCAGCAGTTCGCCAGGGGGCGCAGGAAACACCATATATTTT. Translated: CASSSPGGAGNTIYF. The full variable domain, its missing parts supplied by reference TRBV28 and TRBJ1-3, is DVKVTQSSRYLVKRTGEKVFLECVQDMDHENMFWYRQDPGLGLRLIYFSYDVKMKEKGDIPEGYSVSREKKERFSLILESASTNQTSMYLCASSSPGGAGNTIYFGEGSWLTVV.

The chain recombines TRBV18 with TRBJ1-2, with no clear D. The V gene lost 3 bases and the J gene lost 4 bases, with 9 bases spanning the gap. CDR3 length equals 13 residues. CDR1 is KGHSH and CDR2 is LQKENI in the germline V gene. CDR3 bases: TGTGCCAGCTCACCCCCGCGGGTCTATGGCTACACCTTC. Protein product: CASSPPRVYGYTF.

DNA of the CDR3: TGCAGCGTTGAAGAAGACAGGGGGCACACTGAAGCTTTCTTT. Its translation is CSVEEDRGHTEAFF. The gene calls are TRBV29-1 and TRBJ1-1, with 10 bases identical to TRBD1. Looked up from germline, CDR1 is SQVTM and CDR2 is ANQGSEA. The CDR3 sequence is 14 residues long. Trimming cost V 0 bases and J 3 bases; bases outside gene matches: 1.

Of note for this clone: The germline gene is not matched at one end of the junction; a read error may be the cause. The rearrangement links TRBV29-1 to TRBJ2-3; 7 bases line up with TRBD2. In germline, CDR1 is SQVTM, CDR2 ANQGSEA. The CDR3 is made up of 8 amino acids. The CDR3 here is CSVDRGEF. The CDR3 DNA reads as TGCAGCGTTGATCGGGGGGAGTTT.

This clone was seen just once. V usage is TRBV5-1 and J usage is TRBJ2-7; a possible D gene is TRBD2 (5 bases). The germline CDR1 and CDR2 sequences are SGHRS and YFSETQ. The CDR3 has 13 residues. The germline V and J ends were trimmed by 7 bases and 0 bases, with 11 bases remaining between them. The CDR3 DNA reads TGCGCCAGCGGGAGACTTAGCTCCTACGAGCAGTACTTC. It is translated as CASGRLSSYEQYF.

In its sample, this clone was seen once. The rearrangement uses TRBV28 and TRBJ1-1; D not certain. The CDR3 is made up of 12 amino acids. V was clipped by 6 bases and J by 8 bases, with 13 bases between them. The V gene's germline CDR1 is MDHEN and CDR2 SYDVKM. The CDR3 DNA follows: TGTGCCAGCAGCCCCTCGAGCACAGAAGCTTTCTTT. Its protein product is CASSPSSTEAFF.